This T cell receptor beta chain came from a study of tumor and adjacent non-tumor tissue in lung cancer. Study context: Patients comprised 12 adenocarcinoma, a couple of squamous cell carcinoma and 1 small cell lung cancer.

TCRbeta libraries were built with three rounds of nested PCR, modified from ARM-PCR. TCRdb fed the multiplex PCR reads into MiXCR, producing one record per CDR3 protein. This table has tens of thousands of distinct CDR3 sequences, around 70% appearing once. The CDR3 is 13 amino acids. Per germline, CDR1 MNHEY and CDR2 SVGAGI. No cell sorting was done before RNA was extracted from the tissue. Broader study findings: Patients with more diverse tumor TCRs had worse survival. Significantly higher TCR diversity was found in tumor than normal lung. Tumor repertoires had a smaller top 100 clone share than normal lung.

Remarks on this clonotype: Its antigen is not known. One end of the junction varies from germline; a read error may be responsible.

The chain combines TRBV6-5 with TRBJ2-1; D call uncertain. Sequencing input: lung tumor tissue. The TCR sequence derives from an older woman with non-small cell lung cancer. The CDR3 bases are TGTGCCAGTAGTTTTATGGCGAACAATGAGCAGCTCTTC. Translated, it gives CASSFMANNEQLF.